What follows is one TCR beta chain and its context. As yet, its antigen is unknown. This CDR3 spans 15 amino acids. Germline V CDR1 and CDR2: SGHRS, YFSETQ. Losses at the gene ends were 2 bases for V and 5 bases for J; bases not matched to a gene: 7. 13 Jbeta primers and 60 Vbeta primers were used for the PCR. Libraries were prepared by immunoSEQ multiplex PCR; TCRdb keeps only in-frame clonotypes and omits some of them. Of 110,000 to 150,000 clones listed, roughly 82% are singletons. The sample comes from a study of cytomegalovirus exposure and HLA in healthy donors. Overall study results and limits: TRBV6-2, TRBV6-3 and other indistinguishable V segments were excluded. A list of approximately 160 TCR beta chains associated with cytomegalovirus was given. TCR beta sequences numbering more than 15,000 were associated with HLA alleles at 0.05 false discovery rate in a later analysis. Reports indicate that TCR beta sequences accurately predicted the HLA-A and HLA-B alleles of most subjects.

This TCR came from a male donor in good health and CMV-seronegative. V is TRBV5-1 and J is TRBJ2-5, with 9 bases lining up with TRBD1. Sequences were obtained from PBMCs. The CDR3 DNA sequence: TGCGCCAGCAGCTTAGCCGGGACAGGGAAGGAGACCCAGTACTTC. This gives the protein CASSLAGTGKETQYF.